These 8 T cell receptor beta chains came from one sample sequenced in a study of blood T cell repertoires in COVID-19. Profiled with immunoSEQ multiplex PCR; TCRdb holds only in-frame clones, not every one. The repertoire holds 160,000 or so clones, with about 92% as singletons. The specimen sequenced was peripheral blood. Receptors were obtained from a man between 60 and 70 years old with active or convalescent COVID-19.

The V call is TRBV2, the J call TRBJ1-3; D gene uncertain. The V gene's germline CDR1 is SNHLY and CDR2 FYNNEI. V was shortened by 7 bases and J by 3 bases, with 13 bases between the two germline ends. The CDR3 extends over 14 amino acids. The CDR3 is CASTPVEDGNTIYF. In nucleotides, the CDR3 is TGTGCCAGCACCCCGGTGGAGGATGGAAACACCATATATTTT.

The rearrangement links TRBV5-1 to TRBJ1-5; D is ambiguous. This CDR3 is built from 14 residues. CDR1 SGHRS and CDR2 YFSETQ come from the germline V gene. V was pared by 0 bases and J by 5 bases, with 9 bases between. CDR3 loop: CASSLVPEDQPQHF. The CDR3 nucleotides read TGCGCCAGCAGCTTGGTCCCAGAGGATCAGCCCCAGCATTTT.

V gene TRBV4-1 combines with J gene TRBJ2-7, with 9 nucleotides matching TRBD1. V was pared by 0 bases and J by 7 bases, with 16 bases of the junction left unmatched. The CDR3 consists of 18 residues. Germline CDR1 and CDR2: MGHRA and YSYEKL. The CDR3: CASSQDDLGTGRSGEQYF. The CDR3 DNA is TGCGCCAGCAGCCAAGATGACCTTGGGACAGGGAGAAGTGGGGAGCAGTACTTC.

This clone was picked up one time. In nucleotides, the CDR3 is TGTGCCAGCAGCGGGGACAGGGGTTTATCGTCGGCTTTCTTT. It codes for CASSGDRGLSSAFF. This chain links TRBV5-6 with TRBJ1-1; 10 bases agree with TRBD1. The CDR3 is 14 residues long. CDR1 is SGHDT, CDR2 YYEEEE, per germline. V trimming: 4 bases; J trimming: 11 bases; junction bases outside the gene matches: 11.

CDR3 nucleotides: TGTGCCAGCAGTTACGCAGACAGGAACTATAATTCACCCCTCCACTTT. Translated: CASSYADRNYNSPLHF. J is TRBJ1-6 and V is TRBV6-5, with D tentatively TRBD1 (6 bases). CDR3 length: 16 residues. Germline CDR1 is MNHEY and CDR2 is SVGAGI. V shed 2 bases and J shed 3 bases, with 11 bases lying between them.

The CDR3 loop reads CSVRTGSFGYGYTF. CDR3 in DNA: TGCAGCGTTCGGACAGGGAGTTTTGGCTATGGCTACACCTTC. The V call is TRBV29-1, the J call TRBJ1-2, with TRBD1 matching over 8 bases. There are 14 residues in the CDR3. V trimming: 5 bases; J trimming: 4 bases; junction bases outside the gene matches: 9. The germline V gene encodes CDR1 SQVTM and CDR2 ANQGSEA. The entire variable domain, with the rest obtained from reference TRBV29-1 and TRBJ1-2, is as follows: SAVISQKPSRDICQRGTSLTIQCQVDSQVTMMFWYRQQPGQSLTLIATANQGSEATYESGFVIDKFPISRPNLTFSTLTVSNMSPEDSSIYLCSVRTGSFGYGYTFGSGTRLTVV.

CDR3 loop: CASSNARTVAGANVLTF. CDR3 coding DNA: TGTGCCAGTAGTAACGCCCGGACAGTTGCTGGGGCCAACGTCCTGACTTTC. V usage is TRBV19 and J usage is TRBJ2-6, with D tentatively TRBD1 (6 bases). Looked up from germline, CDR1 is LNHDA and CDR2 is SQIVND (reference sequence). CDR3 length: 17 residues. V dropped 4 bases and J dropped 2 bases, with 15 bases sitting between them.

Details on this clone: Other DNA variants within this sample encode the same CDR3. This chain links TRBV7-9 with TRBJ1-1, with 7 bases aligning to TRBD1. Germline V gene sequence: CDR1 SEHNR, CDR2 FQNEAQ (reference sequence). This CDR3 contains 13 residues. V was clipped by 2 bases and J by 3 bases; unmatched bases: 0. This CDR3 is CASSLQGDTEAFF. The DNA of the CDR3 is TGTGCCAGCAGCTTACAGGGGGACACTGAAGCTTTCTTT. The entire variable domain, with the rest obtained from reference TRBV7-9 and TRBJ1-1, is as follows: DTGVSQNPRHKITKRGQNVTFRCDPISEHNRLYWYRQTLGQGPEFLTYFQNEAQLEKSRLLSDRFSAERPKGSFSTLEIQRTEQGDSAMYLCASSLQGDTEAFFGQGTRLTVV.